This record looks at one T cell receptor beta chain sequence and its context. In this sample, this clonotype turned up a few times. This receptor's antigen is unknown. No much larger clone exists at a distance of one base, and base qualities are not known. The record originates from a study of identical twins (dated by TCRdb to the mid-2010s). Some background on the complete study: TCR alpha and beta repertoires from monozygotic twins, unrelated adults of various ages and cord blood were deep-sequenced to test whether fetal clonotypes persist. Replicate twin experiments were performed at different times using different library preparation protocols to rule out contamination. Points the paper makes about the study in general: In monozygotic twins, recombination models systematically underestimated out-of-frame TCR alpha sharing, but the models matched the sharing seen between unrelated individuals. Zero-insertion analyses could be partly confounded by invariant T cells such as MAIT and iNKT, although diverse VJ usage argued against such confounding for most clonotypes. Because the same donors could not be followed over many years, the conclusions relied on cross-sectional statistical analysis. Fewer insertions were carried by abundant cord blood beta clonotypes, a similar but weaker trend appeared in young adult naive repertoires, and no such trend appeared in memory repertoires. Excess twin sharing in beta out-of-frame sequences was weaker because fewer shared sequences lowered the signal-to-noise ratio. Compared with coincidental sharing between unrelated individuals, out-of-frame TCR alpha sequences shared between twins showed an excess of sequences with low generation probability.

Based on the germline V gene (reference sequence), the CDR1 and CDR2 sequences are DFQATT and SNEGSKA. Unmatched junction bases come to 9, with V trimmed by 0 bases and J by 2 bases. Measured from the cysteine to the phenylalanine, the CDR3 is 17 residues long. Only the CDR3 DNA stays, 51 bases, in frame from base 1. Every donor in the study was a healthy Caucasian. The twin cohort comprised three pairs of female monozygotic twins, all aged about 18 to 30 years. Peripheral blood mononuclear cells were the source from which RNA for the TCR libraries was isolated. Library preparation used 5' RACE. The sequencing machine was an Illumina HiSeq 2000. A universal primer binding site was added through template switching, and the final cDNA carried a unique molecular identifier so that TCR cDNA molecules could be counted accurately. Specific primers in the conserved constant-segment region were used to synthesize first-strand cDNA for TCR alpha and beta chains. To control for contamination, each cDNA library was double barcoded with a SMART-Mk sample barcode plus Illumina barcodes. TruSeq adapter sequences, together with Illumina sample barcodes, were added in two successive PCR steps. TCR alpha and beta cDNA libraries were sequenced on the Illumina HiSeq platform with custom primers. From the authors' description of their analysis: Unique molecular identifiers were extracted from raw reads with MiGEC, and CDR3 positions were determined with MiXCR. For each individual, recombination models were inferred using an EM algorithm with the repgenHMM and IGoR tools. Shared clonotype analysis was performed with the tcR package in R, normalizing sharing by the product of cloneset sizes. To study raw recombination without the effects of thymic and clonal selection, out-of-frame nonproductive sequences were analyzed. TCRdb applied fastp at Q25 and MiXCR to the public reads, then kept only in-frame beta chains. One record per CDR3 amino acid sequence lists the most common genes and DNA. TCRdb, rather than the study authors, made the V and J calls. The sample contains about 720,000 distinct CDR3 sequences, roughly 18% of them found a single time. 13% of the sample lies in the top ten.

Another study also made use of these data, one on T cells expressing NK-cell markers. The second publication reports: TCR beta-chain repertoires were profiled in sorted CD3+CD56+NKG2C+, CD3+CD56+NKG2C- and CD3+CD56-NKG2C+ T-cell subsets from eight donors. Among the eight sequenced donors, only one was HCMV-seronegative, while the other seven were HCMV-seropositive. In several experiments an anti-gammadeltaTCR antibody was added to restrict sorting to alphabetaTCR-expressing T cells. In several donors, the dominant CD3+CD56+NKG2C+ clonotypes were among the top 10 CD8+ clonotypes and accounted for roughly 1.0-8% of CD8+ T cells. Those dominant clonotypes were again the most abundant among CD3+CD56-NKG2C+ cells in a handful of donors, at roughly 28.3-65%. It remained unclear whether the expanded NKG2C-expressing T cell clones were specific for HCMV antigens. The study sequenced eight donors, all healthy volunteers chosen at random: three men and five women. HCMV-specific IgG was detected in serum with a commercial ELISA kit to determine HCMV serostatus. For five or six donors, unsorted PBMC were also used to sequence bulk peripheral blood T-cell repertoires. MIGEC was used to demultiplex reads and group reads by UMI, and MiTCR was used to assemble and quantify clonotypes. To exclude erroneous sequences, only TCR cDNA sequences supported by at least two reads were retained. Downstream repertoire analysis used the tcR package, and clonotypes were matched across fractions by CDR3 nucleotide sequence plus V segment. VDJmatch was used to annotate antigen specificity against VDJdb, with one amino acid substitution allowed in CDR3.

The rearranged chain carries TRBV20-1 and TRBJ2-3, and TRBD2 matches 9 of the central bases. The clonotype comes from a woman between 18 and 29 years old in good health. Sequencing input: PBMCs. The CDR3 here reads CSARDIGLAGYTDTQYF. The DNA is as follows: TGCAGTGCTAGAGACATAGGGCTAGCGGGGTACACAGATACGCAGTATTTT.